What follows is one TCR beta chain and its context. Libraries were prepared by immunoSEQ multiplex PCR; TCRdb keeps only in-frame clonotypes and omits some of them. The sample gives roughly 400,000 clones, 75% to 95% of which show up once; approximately 6.3% is in the top ten. The sample originates from a study of control samples from healthy donors and cancer patients. The CDR3 extends over 19 amino acids. The TCR comes from a man aged 35 to 55 with head and neck cancer. Material for sequencing was PBMCs. The rearrangement uses TRBV21-1 and TRBJ1-2; whether TRBD1, the table's D call, matches the DNA was not checked. TRBV21-1 is given as a pseudogene. CDR3 amino acids: CASSTEPGHIYLTNYGYTF. The CDR3 DNA reads TGTGCCAGCAGCACCGAACCGGGACACATTTACCTTACTAACTATGGCTACACCTTC.